A selection of T cell receptor beta chains follows, all from one sample in a study of blood T cell repertoires in COVID-19. Sequenced by immunoSEQ multiplex PCR; TCRdb stores in-frame clones only, minus some. The repertoire has 360,000 or so clones, approximately 84% of them found once; the top ten carry roughly 3%. Sequenced material: PBMCs or T cells enriched from blood (not recorded which). These TCRs come from a woman aged 25 to 39 who had recovered from COVID-19. Each CDR3 is given without its conserved first and last residue. Fields, in order: J gene, V gene, CDR3 protein.

j_call: TRBJ2-1; v_call: TRBV5-4; cdr3_aa: ASSVGTEYNEQF
j_call: TRBJ1-2; v_call: TRBV7-9; cdr3_aa: ASSLTYSYGYT
j_call: TRBJ2-1; v_call: TRBV3-1/TRBV3-2; cdr3_aa: ASSQVGLINEQF
j_call: TRBJ2-7; v_call: TRBV7-9; cdr3_aa: ASSSGQWHEQY
j_call: TRBJ2-7; v_call: TRBV7-8; cdr3_aa: ASSLVLAGAREQY
j_call: TRBJ2-7; v_call: TRBV18; cdr3_aa: ASSPLAGGSEQY
j_call: TRBJ2-2; v_call: TRBV6-5; cdr3_aa: ASSLPRGIAGELF
j_call: TRBJ2-7; v_call: TRBV4-1; cdr3_aa: ASSQGLPGQYYEQY
j_call: TRBJ1-2; v_call: TRBV7-9; cdr3_aa: ASSLGVREGYT
j_call: TRBJ2-1; v_call: TRBV11-2; cdr3_aa: ASSPDSNSYNEQF
j_call: TRBJ2-7; v_call: TRBV28; cdr3_aa: ASSHGGREQY
j_call: TRBJ1-1; v_call: TRBV10-1; cdr3_aa: ASTRDREGKAF
j_call: TRBJ2-1; v_call: TRBV2; cdr3_aa: ASKMELAGDNEQF
j_call: TRBJ2-7; v_call: TRBV21-1; cdr3_aa: ASSHPTAYEQY
j_call: TRBJ2-2; v_call: TRBV18; cdr3_aa: ASSPIAGRLGELF
j_call: TRBJ1-1; v_call: TRBV7-2; cdr3_aa: ASSLGQGVTEAF
j_call: TRBJ2-5; v_call: TRBV19; cdr3_aa: ASSAGQGEWWEGPKTQY
j_call: TRBJ2-1; v_call: TRBV4-2; cdr3_aa: ASSPSDSSYNEQF
j_call: TRBJ1-1; v_call: TRBV10-1; cdr3_aa: ASSETVNTEAF
j_call: TRBJ2-2; v_call: TRBV7-6; cdr3_aa: ASSLGGDRDGTGELF
j_call: TRBJ2-1; v_call: TRBV11-1; cdr3_aa: ASSISGTSGSNEQF
j_call: TRBJ1-2; v_call: TRBV18; cdr3_aa: ASSVSSGQGAPNYGYT
j_call: TRBJ1-1; v_call: TRBV7-3; cdr3_aa: ASSGQGLTEAF
j_call: TRBJ1-5; v_call: TRBV19; cdr3_aa: ASRRDRVSRNQPQH
j_call: TRBJ1-2; v_call: TRBV19; cdr3_aa: ASGTDRGLSGYT
j_call: TRBJ1-6; v_call: TRBV18; cdr3_aa: ASSPIGQGNSPLH
j_call: TRBJ1-2; v_call: TRBV6-5; cdr3_aa: ASRSGGTYHGYT
j_call: TRBJ2-7; v_call: TRBV5-1; cdr3_aa: ASSPRGSTYEQY
j_call: TRBJ2-1; v_call: TRBV5-1; cdr3_aa: ASSLQGAPGYNEQF
j_call: TRBJ1-6; v_call: TRBV4-1; cdr3_aa: ASSLIQGERSPLH
j_call: TRBJ2-2; v_call: TRBV11-2; cdr3_aa: ASSLLLAGGELF
j_call: TRBJ1-2; v_call: TRBV30; cdr3_aa: AWSPVYGYT
j_call: TRBJ2-2; v_call: TRBV7-8; cdr3_aa: ASSLVGGRDTGELF
j_call: TRBJ1-1; v_call: TRBV15; cdr3_aa: ATSRGEGAEAF
j_call: TRBJ2-7; v_call: TRBV5-5; cdr3_aa: ASSNTGVYEQY
j_call: TRBJ1-1; v_call: TRBV5-4; cdr3_aa: ASSIQERRNTEAF
j_call: TRBJ1-2; v_call: TRBV24-1; cdr3_aa: ATSDSQGYGYT
j_call: TRBJ1-1; v_call: TRBV19; cdr3_aa: ASRIRGRNTEAF
j_call: TRBJ1-5; v_call: TRBV11-2; cdr3_aa: ASSSDRVQPQH
j_call: TRBJ2-2; v_call: TRBV28; cdr3_aa: ASSSLRLLLLGLF
j_call: TRBJ2-1; v_call: TRBV28; cdr3_aa: ASSALSGISYNEQF
j_call: TRBJ2-6; v_call: TRBV15; cdr3_aa: ATSRVRSGANVLT
j_call: TRBJ2-2; v_call: TRBV27; cdr3_aa: ASSLTGGLTGELF
j_call: TRBJ2-6; v_call: TRBV19; cdr3_aa: ASRGGSGANVLT
j_call: TRBJ1-5; v_call: TRBV5-8; cdr3_aa: ASSGGQFYSNQPQH
j_call: TRBJ1-6; v_call: TRBV15; cdr3_aa: ATSRGGQRSYNSPLH
j_call: TRBJ1-1; v_call: TRBV7-9; cdr3_aa: ASSLAVSTEAF
j_call: TRBJ1-1; v_call: TRBV24-1; cdr3_aa: ATSDRSPGATEAF
j_call: TRBJ1-2; v_call: TRBV6-4; cdr3_aa: ASSQRTGNYGYT
j_call: TRBJ1-1; v_call: TRBV19; cdr3_aa: ASRVSGGNTEAF
j_call: TRBJ2-7; v_call: TRBV11-2; cdr3_aa: ASSLEYAGGLYEQY
j_call: TRBJ2-3; v_call: TRBV11-3; cdr3_aa: ASSPSGVADTQY
j_call: TRBJ2-5; v_call: TRBV5-1; cdr3_aa: ASSLRDSQETQY
j_call: TRBJ2-3; v_call: TRBV3-1/TRBV3-2; cdr3_aa: ASSPGFRLAKSTDTQY
j_call: TRBJ1-4; v_call: TRBV27; cdr3_aa: ASSLNRFEKLF
j_call: TRBJ2-7; v_call: TRBV5-1; cdr3_aa: ASSRQAGAPYEQY
j_call: TRBJ2-7; v_call: TRBV27; cdr3_aa: ATRGGTLPYEQY
j_call: TRBJ2-3; v_call: TRBV4-2; cdr3_aa: ASSQPRERGSDTQY
j_call: TRBJ1-3; v_call: TRBV5-1; cdr3_aa: ASSIGTGDGNTIY